Each of the 24 T cell receptor beta chains below was sequenced from the same sample in a study of cytomegalovirus exposure and HLA in healthy donors. The PCR used 60 Vbeta and 13 Jbeta primers. The method was immunoSEQ multiplex PCR; TCRdb's version includes in-frame clones alone and lacks a portion of them. The table lists around 150,000 clones, 65% to 85% of them singletons. The sequenced sample consisted of PBMCs. All receptors come from a woman aged 18 to 35 in good health and CMV-seronegative.

This sequence joins TRBV6-5 and TRBJ1-5; 8 nucleotides agree with TRBD1. The CDR3 covers 16 residues. The J segment lost 6 bases and the V segment lost 0 bases, leaving 7 bases of the junction unmatched. Germline CDR1 is MNHEY and CDR2 is SVGAGI. The CDR3 DNA sequence: TGTGCCAGCAGTTACTCGTGGCAGGGGGCCGTTCAGCCCCAGCATTTT. It yields the protein CASSYSWQGAVQPQHF.

This sequence joins TRBV7-9 and TRBJ2-1, with D tentatively TRBD2 (5 bases). The V gene's germline CDR1 is SEHNR and CDR2 FQNEAQ (reference sequence). V was pared by 2 bases and J by 5 bases, with 13 bases between. The CDR3 has 15 amino acids. The DNA for the CDR3 is TGTGCCAGCAGCTTAAATGCGGGCGGAAACAATGAGCAGTTCTTC. Its translation is CASSLNAGGNNEQFF.

CDR3 nucleotides: TGTGCCAGCATCCCAGGACAGGGAACACATCTAGCCAAAAACATTCAGTACTTC. This sequence encodes CASIPGQGTHLAKNIQYF. J is TRBJ2-4 and V is TRBV2; 8 positions match TRBD1. This CDR3 contains 18 residues. The germline CDR1 and CDR2 sequences are SNHLY and FYNNEI. The V gene end was trimmed by 7 bases and the J gene end by 0 bases; junction bases not matched to a gene: 14.

CDR3 nucleotide sequence: TGCGCCAGCAGCCCCCCGATGGCGAACACTGAAGCTTTCTTT. Encoded protein: CASSPPMANTEAFF. The rearrangement joins TRBV5-1 to TRBJ1-1; no clear D gene. Trimming removed 4 bases from V and 1 base from J, with 11 bases in between. Germline CDR1 SGHRS, CDR2 YFSETQ. The CDR3 spans 14 residues.

This sequence joins TRBV11-2 and TRBJ2-7; D is uncertain. The V gene lost 1 base and the J gene lost 6 bases, with 13 bases spanning the gap. The CDR3 runs 14 residues. In germline, CDR1 is SGHAT, CDR2 FQNNGV. The CDR3 coding sequence is TGTGCCAGCAGCTTAGCCGTCCGACCGGGCGAGCAGTACTTC. It yields the protein CASSLAVRPGEQYF.

This clone came up a few times. The chain combines TRBV7-2 with TRBJ1-6; 8 nucleotides match TRBD1. The germline V gene encodes CDR1 SGHTA and CDR2 FQGNSA. CDR3 length equals 15 residues. Germline trimming cut 5 bases from V and 7 bases from J; bases unmatched to any gene: 7. CDR3: CASSRYRGSNSPLHF. CDR3 DNA: TGTGCCAGCAGCAGGTACAGGGGGTCAAATTCACCCCTCCACTTT.

Here the CDR3 reads CASSYTGKYNSPLHF. The CDR3, as DNA: TGTGCCAGCAGCTATACCGGGAAGTATAATTCACCCCTCCACTTT. The chain combines TRBV6-4 with TRBJ1-6; D gene uncertain. CDR3 size: 15 residues. CDR1 and CDR2 from the germline V gene are MRHNA and SNTAGT. With 6 bases removed from V and 4 bases from J, the gap between germline ends came to 13 bases.

CDR3: CASNHRGNEQYF. CDR3 sequence (DNA): TGTGCCAGCAACCACAGGGGAAACGAGCAGTACTTC. The chain is built from TRBV2 and TRBJ2-7; 7 bases are shared with TRBD1. The CDR3 covers 12 residues. V gave up 7 bases and J gave up 5 bases; unmatched junction bases: 5. The germline V gene has CDR1 SNHLY and CDR2 FYNNEI.

The rearrangement joins TRBV10-3 to TRBJ2-7; TRBD2 agrees at 8 bases. This CDR3 is 17 amino acids long. Germline values: CDR1 ENHRY, CDR2 SYGVKD. Trimming removed 0 bases from V and 1 base from J; junction bases left unmatched: 8. Here the CDR3 reads CAISESPSGGISYEQYF. In DNA form, the CDR3 reads TGTGCCATCAGTGAGTCACCCAGCGGGGGAATTTCCTACGAGCAGTACTTC.

This chain uses TRBV18 with TRBJ1-5; 9 nucleotides match TRBD1. The CDR3 totals 17 residues. V was clipped by 2 bases and J by 7 bases; unmatched bases: 12. The germline V gene encodes CDR1 KGHSH and CDR2 LQKENI. CDR3 coding DNA: TGTGCCAGCTCACCAGCAGGGACAGGGTTGCACCGGCAGCCCCAGCATTTT. Translated, it gives CASSPAGTGLHRQPQHF.

This clone occurred a few times. The chain recombines TRBV4-1 with TRBJ2-7; 8 positions match TRBD2. The CDR3 totals 16 residues. V gave up 3 bases and J gave up 0 bases; unmatched junction bases: 7. CDR1 is MGHRA, CDR2 YSYEKL, per germline. The CDR3 region is CASSQFAGGLSYEQYF. Written as DNA, the CDR3 is TGCGCCAGCAGCCAGTTTGCGGGGGGTCTCTCCTACGAGCAGTACTTC.

For this clone: Additional DNA sequences in this sample encode the identical CDR3. The V gene is TRBV5-4, the J gene TRBJ1-6, with 8 nucleotides matching TRBD1. Looked up from germline, CDR1 is SGHNT and CDR2 is YYREEE (reference sequence). The CDR3 sequence is 13 residues long. V gave up 3 bases and J gave up 7 bases; unmatched junction bases: 0. The CDR3 loop is CASSWDRNSPLHF. The CDR3 bases are TGTGCCAGCAGCTGGGACAGGAATTCACCCCTCCACTTT.

The rearrangement links TRBV11-2 to TRBJ2-7; D call uncertain. The CDR3 extends over 14 amino acids. Germline V gene data show CDR1 as SGHAT and CDR2 as FQNNGV. The V and J ends lost 5 bases and 3 bases respectively, with 14 bases between them. The CDR3 DNA sequence: TGTGCCAGCAGCCCGCTCCTAACCGGCTACGAGCAGTACTTC. Its protein product is CASSPLLTGYEQYF.

The J gene is TRBJ2-3, the V gene TRBV27; 8 bases line up with TRBD2. Germline-derived CDR1 and CDR2 are MNHEY and SMNVEV (reference sequence). The CDR3 consists of 15 residues. Trimming removed 5 bases from V and 7 bases from J; junction bases left unmatched: 11. CDR3 amino acids: CASSQQRGRRYTQYF. The CDR3, as DNA: TGTGCCAGCAGTCAACAGCGGGGGCGCCGCTATACGCAGTATTTT.

This chain connects TRBV27 to TRBJ1-3, with 7 bases fitting TRBD1. Germline trimming cut 0 bases from V and 6 bases from J; bases unmatched to any gene: 11. From germline, CDR1 is MNHEY and CDR2 SMNVEV (reference sequence). The CDR3 is made up of 17 amino acids. The DNA for the CDR3 is TGTGCCAGCAGTTTATCTCACAGGGGTCGGAATGAAAACACCATATATTTT. Encoded protein: CASSLSHRGRNENTIYF.

The rearrangement joins TRBV18 to TRBJ1-2, with 10 bases matching TRBD1. Germline CDR1 is KGHSH and CDR2 is LQKENI. With 5 bases clipped from V and 8 bases from J, the junction kept 2 bases outside the gene matches. This CDR3 contains 12 residues. CDR3 in amino acids: CASSDRGRGYTF. As DNA, the CDR3 is TGTGCCAGCTCAGACAGGGGGCGAGGCTACACCTTC.

This clone was detected a few times. The chain recombines TRBV6-1 with TRBJ1-4, with 8 bases fitting TRBD1. Germline loops: CDR1 MNHNS, CDR2 SASEGT. Losses at the gene ends were 5 bases for V and 6 bases for J; bases not matched to a gene: 5. The CDR3 consists of 14 residues. Here the CDR3 DNA reads TGTGCCAGCAGTAAGACAGGGGTCTATGAAAAACTGTTTTTT. Protein product: CASSKTGVYEKLFF.

The V call is TRBV10-2, the J call TRBJ1-1; 10 nucleotides agree with TRBD1. Trimming at V came to 6 bases and at J to 1 base, leaving 2 bases not matched to a gene. CDR1 WSHSY and CDR2 SAAADI come from the germline V gene. The CDR3 spans 14 residues. The CDR3 nucleotides read TGCGCCAGCAGGGGACAGGGGACGAACACTGAAGCTTTCTTT. This translates into CASRGQGTNTEAFF.

The chain combines TRBV6-1 with TRBJ1-5; 7 bases map to TRBD1. Trimming took 8 bases from V and 2 from J; bases not matched to a gene: 0. The CDR3 length is 12 residues. Germline CDR1 is MNHNS and CDR2 is SASEGT. CDR3 amino acids: CASGTGNQPQHF. Written as DNA, the CDR3 is TGTGCCAGCGGGACAGGCAATCAGCCCCAGCATTTT.

V is TRBV11-3 and J is TRBJ1-3, with TRBD1 matching 7 bases. The CDR3 consists of 15 residues. V was clipped by 5 bases and J by 0 bases; unmatched bases: 4. Germline assignment: CDR1 SGHNT and CDR2 YENEEA. For the CDR3, the DNA is TGTGCCAGCAGCCTAGGGACAGCCTCTGGAAACACCATATATTTT. Amino acids: CASSLGTASGNTIYF.

The CDR3 DNA reads as TGTGCCAGCAGCGAATGGACAGGGAATAATGGCTACACCTTC. It encodes CASSEWTGNNGYTF. The chain has TRBV7-9 and TRBJ1-2; TRBD1 matches 8 bases. With 5 bases clipped from V and 6 bases from J, the junction kept 8 bases outside the gene matches. CDR3 length: 14 amino acids. Germline CDR1 is SEHNR and CDR2 is FQNEAQ (reference sequence).

The chain couples TRBV7-2 to TRBJ2-3, with 9 bases identical to TRBD2. V shed 1 base, J shed 2 bases, and the junction held 4 bases outside the gene matches. The CDR3 runs to 16 residues. Looked up from germline, CDR1 is SGHTA and CDR2 is FQGNSA. The CDR3 loop is CASSLGLAVNTDTQYF. CDR3 in DNA: TGTGCCAGCAGCTTAGGACTAGCGGTCAACACAGATACGCAGTATTTT.

The rearrangement links TRBV4-1 to TRBJ2-3, with a weak D call TRBD2 (6 bases). Trimming shortened V by 3 bases and J by 6 bases, and 16 bases separated the two germline ends. This CDR3 is 15 amino acids long. Germline V gene lookup returns CDR1 MGHRA and CDR2 YSYEKL. CDR3: CASSHSSGTLDTQYF. As DNA, the CDR3 is TGCGCCAGCAGCCATAGTTCGGGGACTTTGGATACGCAGTATTTT.

V gene TRBV11-3 combines with J gene TRBJ2-5, with TRBD2 matching 15 bases. The CDR3 sequence is 19 residues long. Germline V gene lookup returns CDR1 SGHNT and CDR2 YENEEA. After removal of 5 bases from V and 4 bases from J, the junction contained 14 bases not matched to a gene. As DNA, the CDR3 is TGTGCCAGCAGCCACGGACTAGCGGGGGGGCCGGGTTTCGTAGAGACCCAGTACTTC. It specifies CASSHGLAGGPGFVETQYF.